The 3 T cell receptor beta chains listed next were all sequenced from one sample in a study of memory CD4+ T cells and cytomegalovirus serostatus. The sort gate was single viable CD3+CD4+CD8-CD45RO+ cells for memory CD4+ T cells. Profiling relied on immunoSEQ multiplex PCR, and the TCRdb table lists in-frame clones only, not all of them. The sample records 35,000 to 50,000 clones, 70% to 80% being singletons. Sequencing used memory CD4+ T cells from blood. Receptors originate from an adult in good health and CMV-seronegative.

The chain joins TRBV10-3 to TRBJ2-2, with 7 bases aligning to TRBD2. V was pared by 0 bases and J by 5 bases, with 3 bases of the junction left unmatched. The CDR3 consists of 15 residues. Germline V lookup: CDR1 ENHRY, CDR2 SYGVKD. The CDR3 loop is CAISESRGRTGELFF. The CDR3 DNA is TGTGCCATCAGTGAGTCGCGGGGGAGGACCGGGGAGCTGTTTTTT.

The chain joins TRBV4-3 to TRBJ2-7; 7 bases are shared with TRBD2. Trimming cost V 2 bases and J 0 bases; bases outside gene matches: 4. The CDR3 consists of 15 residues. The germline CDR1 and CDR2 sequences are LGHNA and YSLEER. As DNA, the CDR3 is TGCGCCAGCAGCCAAACTAGCGATAACTCCTACGAGCAGTACTTC. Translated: CASSQTSDNSYEQYF.

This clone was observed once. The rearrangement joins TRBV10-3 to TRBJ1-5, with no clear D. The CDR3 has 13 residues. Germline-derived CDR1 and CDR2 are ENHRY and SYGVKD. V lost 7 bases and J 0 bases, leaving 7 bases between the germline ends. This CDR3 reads CAIKANSNQPQHF. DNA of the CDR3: TGTGCCATCAAGGCAAATAGCAATCAGCCCCAGCATTTT.